A single sample is the source of the 28 T cell receptor beta chains below, sequenced in a study of blood T cell repertoires in COVID-19. Produced via immunoSEQ multiplex PCR; TCRdb's table is partial and in-frame only. The sample has approximately 75,000 clones, roughly 70% seen once. Specimen: peripheral blood. The receptors were gathered from a human donor with acute or convalescent COVID-19. The donor label of this sample is uncertain.

The sample holds one count of this clone. This chain connects TRBV6-1 to TRBJ2-7; no definite D call. The CDR3 loop spans 11 amino acids. The germline V gene encodes CDR1 MNHNS and CDR2 SASEGT. The V end was cut by 2 bases, the J end by 4 bases, with 3 bases between. The CDR3 DNA reads as TGTGCCAGCAGTGAACCGTACGAGCAGTACTTC. This encodes CASSEPYEQYF.

V usage is TRBV18 and J usage is TRBJ2-4, with D hard to call. CDR3 length equals 11 residues. Germline assignment: CDR1 KGHSH and CDR2 LQKENI. V lost 5 bases and J 8 bases, leaving 7 bases between the germline ends. Here the CDR3 reads CASSMGDIQYF. The CDR3 region has the DNA TGTGCCAGCTCAATGGGCGACATTCAGTACTTC.

This chain links TRBV3-1 (or the pseudogene TRBV3-2) with TRBJ1-2, with 8 bases lining up with TRBD1. J lost 2 bases, V lost 5 bases, and 7 bases had no gene match. Germline loops: CDR1 LGHDT, CDR2 YNNKEL (reference sequence). The CDR3 contains 15 residues. CDR3 residues: CASSTQGAINYGYTF. CDR3 DNA sequence: TGTGCCAGCAGCACCCAGGGGGCGATCAACTATGGCTACACCTTC.

The chain uses TRBV6-5 and TRBJ1-1, with 8 bases fitting TRBD1. The V segment lost 7 bases and the J segment 5 bases; nucleotides outside the gene matches: 9. Germline CDR1 reads MNHEY; CDR2 reads SVGAGI. This CDR3 region has 14 residues. CDR3 in DNA: TGTGCCAGCAAAACCGGACAGGGAGGTACTGAAGCTTTCTTT. Translated: CASKTGQGGTEAFF.

The V gene is TRBV5-1, the J gene TRBJ1-1, with D perhaps TRBD1 (6 bases). The CDR3 has 13 amino acids. The V gene's germline CDR1 is SGHRS and CDR2 YFSETQ. Deletions cut 4 bases from V and 3 bases from J, with 10 bases between. The CDR3 sequence: CASSVRQDTEAFF. The DNA for the CDR3 is TGCGCCAGCAGCGTGCGACAGGACACTGAAGCTTTCTTT.

V usage is TRBV27 and J usage is TRBJ2-5, with a tentative D call TRBD1 (6 bases). The CDR3 is made up of 15 amino acids. Trimming took 2 bases from V and 5 from J, leaving 15 bases between them. Germline assignment: CDR1 MNHEY and CDR2 SMNVEV (reference sequence). The CDR3, as DNA: TGTGCCAGCAGTTTAAGACGTCAGGGGCCGGAGACCCAGTACTTC. This sequence encodes CASSLRRQGPETQYF.

The V and J genes are TRBV11-3 and TRBJ2-3, with D possibly TRBD2 on 5 matching bases. The CDR3 runs 14 residues. The germline V gene encodes CDR1 SGHNT and CDR2 YENEEA. The ends were cut back, 1 base at V and 0 bases at J, with 5 bases in the middle. This chain's CDR3 is CASSLAGSTDTQYF. DNA of the CDR3: TGTGCCAGCAGCTTAGCGGGGAGCACAGATACGCAGTATTTT.

This chain connects TRBV4-2 to TRBJ2-1; maybe TRBD2 (6 bases). V lost 1 base and J lost 7, with 14 bases in between. The CDR3 loop spans 15 amino acids. The germline gives CDR1 LGHNA, CDR2 YNFKEQ. The CDR3 nucleotides are TGTGCCAGCAGCCAAGTAGGCGGTGCGGGGAATGAGCAGTTCTTC. Translation gives CASSQVGGAGNEQFF.

This chain links TRBV6-2 or TRBV6-3 with TRBJ2-7, with 8 bases that match TRBD2. CDR1 is MNHEY and CDR2 is SVGEGT in the germline V gene. This CDR3 has 15 amino acids. The junction had 8 bases not matched to a gene; V was cut back by 5 bases and J by 2 bases. Here the CDR3 DNA reads TGTGCCAGCAGTCCCCCCCCGGGACTAGCCTACGAGCAGTACTTC. Translated: CASSPPPGLAYEQYF.

This chain joins TRBV7-8 and TRBJ2-2, with D perhaps TRBD1 (6 bases). The length of the CDR3 is 16 residues. Trimming pared 5 bases from V and 4 bases from J, leaving 17 bases between. Germline-derived CDR1 and CDR2 are SGHVS and FQNEAQ. The CDR3 spells CASSPYRLGGTGELFF. The CDR3 region has the DNA TGTGCCAGCAGCCCATACCGGCTAGGGGGCACCGGGGAGCTGTTTTTT.

This clone was detected a few times. V usage is TRBV28 and J usage is TRBJ2-3, with D tentatively TRBD1 (6 bases). V shed 8 bases and J shed 4 bases, with 19 bases lying between them. From germline, CDR1 is MDHEN and CDR2 SYDVKM. The CDR3 extends over 15 amino acids. The CDR3 loop is CASLGLAGVPDTQYF. For the CDR3, the DNA is TGTGCCAGCCTCGGTTTGGCAGGGGTTCCAGATACGCAGTATTTT.

V and J are TRBV28 and TRBJ1-1; D is ambiguous. The CDR3 contains 18 residues. The germline CDR1 and CDR2 sequences are MDHEN and SYDVKM. The V end lost 1 base, the J end lost 5 bases, and 23 bases lay between the germline ends. CDR3 DNA sequence: TGTGCCAGCAGTTTATTTGACGTTCGAGGGCTCGAAGGGACTGAAGCTTTCTTT. Translation gives CASSLFDVRGLEGTEAFF. Full variable domain (rest looked up from reference TRBV28 and TRBJ1-1): DVKVTQSSRYLVKRTGEKVFLECVQDMDHENMFWYRQDPGLGLRLIYFSYDVKMKEKGDIPEGYSVSREKKERFSLILESASTNQTSMYLCASSLFDVRGLEGTEAFFGQGTRLTVV.

The J gene is TRBJ1-3, the V gene TRBV6-6, with a possible D match to TRBD1 (5 bases). Germline V gene lookup returns CDR1 MNHNY and CDR2 SVGAGI (reference sequence). This CDR3 spans 17 amino acids. V lost 5 bases to trimming and J lost 0 bases, with 17 bases between them. CDR3 coding DNA: TGTGCCAGCAGTCGCTTGGGGCGCCCAAGCTCTGGAAACACCATATATTTT. This translates into CASSRLGRPSSGNTIYF.

This rearrangement joins TRBV28 to TRBJ1-4, with TRBD1 matching 8 bases. Trimming cost V 6 bases and J 1 base; bases outside gene matches: 10. Germline CDR1 is MDHEN and CDR2 is SYDVKM. The CDR3 contains 17 residues. The CDR3 sequence: CASSFGQGWGTNEKLFF. The CDR3 DNA sequence: TGTGCCAGCAGCTTCGGACAGGGATGGGGAACTAATGAAAAACTGTTTTTT.

The CDR3 DNA follows: TGTGCCTGGAGGGAGGGGCGGAATTCACCCCTCCACTTT. Translated, it gives CAWREGRNSPLHF. The chain couples TRBV30 to TRBJ1-6, with D possibly TRBD1 on 5 matching bases. The germline gives CDR1 GTSNPN, CDR2 SVGIG (reference sequence). The CDR3 spans 13 residues. V was trimmed by 3 bases and J by 7 bases, leaving 10 bases between them.

J is TRBJ1-6 and V is TRBV7-3, with a possible D match to TRBD1 (5 bases). The V end was cut by 5 bases, the J end by 7 bases, with 12 bases between. Germline V gene data show CDR1 as SGHTA and CDR2 as FQGTGA. The CDR3 has 14 residues. CDR3: CASSPSGGNSPLHF. The CDR3 DNA sequence: TGTGCCAGCAGCCCCTCGGGGGGAAATTCACCCCTCCACTTT.

The chain links TRBV3-1 (or the pseudogene TRBV3-2) to TRBJ2-7, with 10 nucleotides matching TRBD2. Germline assignment: CDR1 LGHDT and CDR2 YNNKEL (reference sequence). V trimming: 6 bases; J trimming: 5 bases; junction bases outside the gene matches: 19. This CDR3 contains 18 residues. The chain's CDR3 is CASSRPDPSGREGNEQYF. In DNA form, the CDR3 reads TGTGCCAGCAGTCGCCCTGACCCTAGCGGGAGAGAGGGGAACGAGCAGTACTTC.

The chain carries TRBV6-6 and TRBJ2-7, with TRBD1 matching over 7 bases. Germline CDR1 is MNHNY and CDR2 is SVGAGI (reference sequence). After removal of 5 bases from V and 1 base from J, the junction contained 5 bases not matched to a gene. CDR3 length: 14 residues. In DNA, the CDR3 is TGTGCCAGCAGTCCCCCGACAGGGTCCTACGAGCAGTACTTC. Translating it yields CASSPPTGSYEQYF.

The chain uses TRBV5-1 and TRBJ2-1; 9 nucleotides agree with TRBD2. Germline CDR1 SGHRS, CDR2 YFSETQ. V gave up 0 bases and J gave up 6 bases; unmatched junction bases: 13. The CDR3 is 18 amino acids. The CDR3 nucleotides are TGCGCCAGCAGCTTGGCCAGGGGTCTAGCGGGGTCGGTCAATGAGCAGTTCTTC. As protein: CASSLARGLAGSVNEQFF.

This chain links TRBV10-1 with TRBJ2-7; possibly TRBD2 for D (5 bases). This CDR3 is 15 amino acids long. Germline assignment: CDR1 WNHNN and CDR2 SYGVQD (reference sequence). V lost 5 bases and J lost 0, with 14 bases in between. The CDR3 DNA sequence: TGCGCCAGCAGTTCCAACTCGGGGAGCTCCTACGAGCAGTACGTC. It yields the protein CASSSNSGSSYEQYV.

This clone was seen once. The rearrangement links TRBV9 to TRBJ2-3, with 7 bases matching TRBD1. The CDR3 is 14 residues long. With V trimmed by 7 bases and J by 2 bases, 7 bases remained unmatched. The germline CDR1 and CDR2 sequences are SGDLS and YYNGEE. The CDR3 loop reads CASATGLLTDTQYF. CDR3 bases: TGTGCCAGCGCGACAGGGCTTCTCACAGATACGCAGTATTTT.

The chain couples TRBV4-3 to TRBJ2-1, with D perhaps matching TRBD2 (6 bases). Germline-derived CDR1 and CDR2 are LGHNA and YSLEER. Between the trimmed V and J ends, which lost 1 base and 9 bases, there was a span of 13 bases. CDR3 length equals 14 residues. CDR3 sequence (DNA): TGCGCCAGCAGCCAAGCCGCTACCGGGAGTGAGCAGTTCTTC. Translated, it gives CASSQAATGSEQFF.

The V and J genes are TRBV5-4 and TRBJ2-6; 7 bases match TRBD1. The V segment lost 4 bases and the J segment 2 bases; nucleotides outside the gene matches: 3. This CDR3 has 15 amino acids. Germline CDR1 is SGHNT and CDR2 is YYREEE (reference sequence). The CDR3 sequence: CASSLDRAGANVLTF. As DNA, the CDR3 is TGTGCCAGCAGCCTCGACAGGGCTGGGGCCAACGTCCTGACTTTC.

The rearrangement uses TRBV6-5 and TRBJ1-1, with TRBD1 identical over 9 bases. The V gene's germline CDR1 is MNHEY and CDR2 SVGAGI. The junction had 7 bases not matched to a gene; V was cut back by 7 bases and J by 1 base. This CDR3 has 15 amino acids. The CDR3 DNA sequence: TGTGCCAGCAAAACGCCGGGACAGGGGAACACTGAAGCTTTCTTT. Residues: CASKTPGQGNTEAFF.

V usage is TRBV2 and J usage is TRBJ2-1, with TRBD1 identical over 10 bases. Germline V CDR1 and CDR2: SNHLY, FYNNEI. Trimming cost V 5 bases and J 8 bases; bases outside gene matches: 6. This CDR3 comprises 14 residues. This chain's CDR3 is CASSPGQGNYEQFF. DNA of the CDR3: TGTGCCAGCAGTCCGGGACAGGGGAATTATGAGCAGTTCTTC.

This clone was observed a few times. The chain uses TRBV7-8 and TRBJ2-7; 7 nucleotides align to TRBD1. J was trimmed by 0 bases and V by 1 base; bases with no gene match: 3. CDR3 size: 15 residues. Looked up from germline, CDR1 is SGHVS and CDR2 is FQNEAQ. CDR3 sequence: CASSLEGQSSYEQYF. In nucleotides, the CDR3 is TGTGCCAGCAGCTTAGAGGGACAGAGCTCCTACGAGCAGTACTTC.

The rearrangement joins TRBV9 to TRBJ2-2, with 7 bases identical to TRBD1. This CDR3 has 13 residues. Germline CDR1 reads SGDLS; CDR2 reads YYNGEE. J gave up 8 bases and V 3 bases, and 4 bases lay outside the gene matches. The DNA of the CDR3 is TGTGCCAGCAGCGCGGACAGGTGGGGGGAGCTGTTTTTT. Encoded protein: CASSADRWGELFF.

The gene calls are TRBV19 and TRBJ1-4, with 9 bases matching TRBD1. J lost 13 bases, V lost 5 bases, and 8 bases had no gene match. The length of the CDR3 is 13 residues. In germline, CDR1 is LNHDA, CDR2 SQIVND (reference sequence). Here the CDR3 DNA reads TGTGCCAGTAGTGGTTACAGGGGGCTAGGACTGTTTTTT. As protein: CASSGYRGLGLFF.